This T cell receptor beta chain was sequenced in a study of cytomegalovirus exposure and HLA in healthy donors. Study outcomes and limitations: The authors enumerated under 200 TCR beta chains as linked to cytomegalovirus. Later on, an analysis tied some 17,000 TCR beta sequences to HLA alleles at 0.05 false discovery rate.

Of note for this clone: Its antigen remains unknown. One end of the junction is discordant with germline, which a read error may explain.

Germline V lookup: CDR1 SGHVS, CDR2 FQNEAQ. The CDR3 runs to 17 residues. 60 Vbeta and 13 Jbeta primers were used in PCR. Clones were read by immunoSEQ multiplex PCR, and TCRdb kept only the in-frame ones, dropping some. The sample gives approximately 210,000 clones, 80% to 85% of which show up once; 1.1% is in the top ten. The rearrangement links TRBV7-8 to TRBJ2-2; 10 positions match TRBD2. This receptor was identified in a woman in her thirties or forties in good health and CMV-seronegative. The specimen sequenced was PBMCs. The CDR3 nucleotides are TGTGCCAGCAGCTTACGGCTAGCGGGAGTCAACAGCGGGGAGCTGTTTTTT. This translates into CASSLRLAGVNSGELFF.